This TCR beta chain comes out of a study of shared clonotypes between healthy human individuals. Authors' processing steps: There were no quality scores in the junction-only immunoSEQ sequences, so filtering differed. Sequenced by immunoSEQ multiplex PCR; TCRdb stores in-frame clones only, minus some. The V and J calls and clone size are taken from that table; D and trimming were inferred from the DNA. Among 2 million to 2.5 million clones, approximately 93% were seen once, and the ten largest hold 0.39%. Sequences were obtained from naive CD4+ T cells from PBMCs. As to subset: CD45RA+ positively selected. The source is a man younger than 30 in good health. Some clones in this sample may be carry-over from other donors' samples.

In DNA form, the CDR3 reads TGTGCCAGCAGCCAAGCCGGGGGGGAGCGCGAGCAGTTCTTC. Its translation is CASSQAGGEREQFF. The chain combines TRBV4-2 with TRBJ2-1; 8 bases are a match to TRBD2. CDR3 length: 14 amino acids. V was clipped by 1 base and J by 10 bases; unmatched bases: 6. Germline V gene data show CDR1 as LGHNA and CDR2 as YNFKEQ.